The 26 T cell receptor beta chains below come from one sample, sequenced in a study of molecular identifiers for immune sequencing clone quantification. A single record per CDR3 protein comes from TCRdb applying MiXCR to the PCR reads. This sample yields about 640,000 distinct CDR3 sequences, of which less than 20% are seen a single time; 0.85% belongs to the top ten. Sequences were obtained from naive CD8+ T cells from blood, with Jurkat cell RNA spiked in. The subset was: FACS-sorted CD8+CD4-CCR7+CD45RA+ naive T cells. The source of these receptors is a human donor in good health. Some libraries in this study had Jurkat cell RNA spiked in.

This chain connects TRBV19 to TRBJ2-7; D is uncertain. The germline V gene encodes CDR1 LNHDA and CDR2 SQIVND (reference sequence). The CDR3 is made up of 13 amino acids. Trimming stripped 3 bases from V and 5 bases from J, with 11 bases between. The CDR3 bases are TGTGCCAGTAGTATCTATAGCTGGGACGAGCAGTACTTC. It is translated as CASSIYSWDEQYF. Looking up the rest from reference TRBV19 and TRBJ2-7 gives the full variable domain: DGGITQSPKYLFRKEGQNVTLSCEQNLNHDAMYWYRQDPGQGLRLIYYSQIVNDFQKGDIAEGYSVSREKKESFPLTVTSAQKNPTAFYLCASSIYSWDEQYFGPGTRLTVT.

This clonotype was observed a handful of times. This sequence joins TRBV19 and TRBJ2-7, with 8 bases that match TRBD1. CDR3 length: 15 residues. The germline V gene encodes CDR1 LNHDA and CDR2 SQIVND (reference sequence). The trim removed 3 bases at V and 3 bases at J, leaving 7 bases unmatched. The CDR3 sequence: CASSMLDRAGYEQYF. The CDR3 DNA follows: TGTGCCAGTAGTATGTTGGACAGGGCTGGCTACGAGCAGTACTTC.

This chain links TRBV24-1 with TRBJ2-2; D is possibly TRBD1 (5 bases). This CDR3 has 14 amino acids. The V and J ends lost 1 base and 5 bases respectively, with 7 bases between them. Germline-derived CDR1 and CDR2 are KGHDR and SFDVKD. For the CDR3, the DNA is TGTGCCACCAGTGATTTTAGGGGAACCGGGGAGCTGTTTTTT. As protein: CATSDFRGTGELFF.

In this sample, this clonotype turned up many times. The chain couples TRBV6-5 to TRBJ2-2; TRBD2 matches 11 bases. The germline CDR1 and CDR2 sequences are MNHEY and SVGAGI. V gave up 5 bases and J gave up 5 bases; unmatched junction bases: 4. This CDR3 spans 15 amino acids. CDR3 coding DNA: TGTGCCAGCAGTCTAGCGGGAGGTGAGACCGGGGAGCTGTTTTTT. Protein: CASSLAGGETGELFF.

This clonotype was counted only a few times. The rearrangement uses TRBV27 and TRBJ1-1; 10 nucleotides align to TRBD1. The ends lost 4 bases at V and 6 bases at J; junction bases unmatched: 5. This CDR3 contains 14 residues. In germline, CDR1 is MNHEY, CDR2 SMNVEV (reference sequence). The CDR3 loop is CASSWGQGTPEAFF. As DNA, the CDR3 is TGTGCCAGCAGTTGGGGACAGGGGACGCCTGAAGCTTTCTTT.

With respect to this clonotype: A read error is possible here, since a much larger clone lies one base away. For the CDR3, the DNA is TGTGCCAGCAGTTTAGTGGGACCTGGTCTAAGTGAGCAGTTCTTC. Translated, it gives CASSLVGPGLSEQFF. The chain employs TRBV12-3 or TRBV12-4 and TRBJ2-1; either TRBD1 or TRBD2 may supply D (5 bases each). The CDR3 is 15 residues long. The ends were cut back, 1 base at V and 9 bases at J, with 16 bases in the middle.

This clonotype was picked up many times. The gene calls are TRBV27 and TRBJ2-7, with a possible D match to TRBD2 (5 bases). Germline V CDR1 and CDR2: MNHEY, SMNVEV (reference sequence). Trimming shortened V by 2 bases and J by 3 bases, and 14 bases separated the two germline ends. The CDR3 extends over 15 amino acids. The CDR3 loop reads CASSLGPEGIYEQYF. In DNA, the CDR3 is TGTGCCAGCAGTTTAGGCCCCGAGGGAATCTACGAGCAGTACTTC.

This clonotype turned up a few times. One junction end does not reproduce the germline sequence, and a read error may be involved. The V call is TRBV27, the J call TRBJ1-1; 9 nucleotides match TRBD1. CDR1 and CDR2 from the germline V gene are MNHEY and SMNVEV (reference sequence). The CDR3 covers 15 residues. The DNA of the CDR3 is TGTGCCAGCAGTTCCGGGACAGGGTTGAAGACTGAAGCTTTCTTT. It yields the protein CASSSGTGLKTEAFF.

The table lists this clonotype with a few counts. Just one base apart from a much larger clone, this may be a read error. The V call is TRBV5-6, the J call TRBJ1-2; D ambiguous. CDR3 size: 16 residues. The V end was cut by 6 bases, the J end by 1 base, with 19 bases between. Germline CDR1 is SGHDT and CDR2 is YYEEEE. CDR3 residues: CASNSTRAGFNYGYTF. CDR3 nucleotide sequence: TGTGCCAGCAACTCAACAAGAGCCGGATTTAACTATGGCTACACCTTC.

Worth noting for this clonotype: A much bigger clone sits one base away, suggesting this may be a read error. This chain joins TRBV4-3 and TRBJ2-7; D perhaps matches TRBD2 (6 bases). The CDR3 totals 18 residues. Germline V gives CDR1 LGHNA, CDR2 YSLEER. The CDR3 here is CAGSQDRQRVAGSNEQYF. CDR3 nucleotides: TGCGCCGGCAGCCAAGATCGGCAAAGGGTGGCCGGGAGTAACGAGCAGTACTTC.

V and J are TRBV12-3 or TRBV12-4 and TRBJ1-1; D gene uncertain. The CDR3 contains 13 residues. Trimming pared 7 bases from V and 2 bases from J, leaving 11 bases between. CDR3 loop: CASTLGFNTEAFF. Written as DNA, the CDR3 is TGTGCCAGCACCCTCGGGTTTAACACTGAAGCTTTCTTT.

This clonotype was counted at least ten times. This sequence joins TRBV7-6 and TRBJ2-3; D tentatively reads TRBD1 or TRBD2 (6 bases each). This CDR3 region has 15 residues. Trimming stripped 5 bases from V and 5 bases from J, with 17 bases between. Germline loops: CDR1 SGHVS, CDR2 FNYEAQ. CDR3 bases: TGTGCCAGCAGCGTGGGGGGCTTCGGTGGAGATACGCAGTATTTT. Amino acids: CASSVGGFGGDTQYF.

This clonotype was seen only a few times. This rearrangement joins TRBV5-4 to TRBJ2-1, with D uncertain. Per the germline V gene, CDR1 is SGHNT and CDR2 is YYREEE (reference sequence). V was cut by 1 base and J by 0 bases, with 8 bases left in between. This CDR3 is built from 15 residues. This CDR3 reads CASSLPVNSYNEQFF. CDR3 coding DNA: TGTGCCAGCAGCTTGCCGGTTAACTCCTACAATGAGCAGTTCTTC.

The sample holds a few counts of this clonotype. This chain joins TRBV6-5 and TRBJ1-2; 9 bases fit TRBD1. CDR1 is MNHEY, CDR2 SVGAGI, per germline. The J segment lost 4 bases and the V segment lost 6 bases, leaving 3 bases of the junction unmatched. CDR3 length equals 13 residues. CDR3 DNA sequence: TGTGCCAGCAGAGAACAGGGGGCCTATGGCTACACCTTC. Its translation is CASREQGAYGYTF.

The chain carries TRBV27 and TRBJ2-7; D might be TRBD2 (6 bases). This CDR3 has 14 amino acids. V lost 6 bases and J lost 6, with 18 bases in between. The germline V gene has CDR1 MNHEY and CDR2 SMNVEV (reference sequence). The CDR3 DNA sequence: TGTGCCAGCAGCCACCGGGACTGGGTCGGCGAGCAGTACTTC. As protein: CASSHRDWVGEQYF.

This clonotype is a singleton in its sample. This could be a read error, since a much larger clone is one nucleotide away. V gene TRBV12-3 or TRBV12-4 combines with J gene TRBJ2-5; TRBD1 might be the D (5 bases). The CDR3 sequence is 15 residues long. The CDR3 loop is CASSSHAGHQGTQYF. The CDR3 DNA reads as TGTGCCAGCAGTAGCCATGCAGGGCACCAAGGGACCCAGTACTTC.

This clonotype was seen just once. This may come from a read error, since a much larger clone is one base off. The gene calls are TRBV20-1 and TRBJ1-6, with a tentative D call TRBD1 (5 bases). Germline V lookup: CDR1 DFQATT, CDR2 SNEGSKA (reference sequence). This CDR3 contains 16 residues. CDR3 loop: CGARHEGSSYNSPLHF. The CDR3 DNA reads as TGCGGTGCTCGTCATGAGGGGAGCTCCTATAATTCACCCCTCCACTTT.

This clonotype was found many times. This chain uses TRBV20-1 with TRBJ2-7, with 9 positions matching TRBD2. The ends lost 3 bases at V and 2 bases at J; junction bases unmatched: 11. Germline lookup yields CDR1 DFQATT and CDR2 SNEGSKA (reference sequence). The CDR3 contains 16 residues. DNA of the CDR3: TGCAGTGCTAGGGTCCCTAGCGGGAATACCCCCTACGAGCAGTACTTC. Translated: CSARVPSGNTPYEQYF.

Notes on this clonotype: This CDR3 fails to terminate in the conserved phenylalanine or tryptophan, so it likely reflects a read error. The gene calls are TRBV12-3 or TRBV12-4 and TRBJ1-2; D ambiguous. This CDR3 has 13 residues. Trimming stripped 3 bases from V and 1 base from J, with 6 bases between. The CDR3 loop is CASSFGFNYGYTL. DNA for the CDR3: TGTGCCAGCAGTTTCGGTTTTAACTATGGCTACACCCTC.

This clonotype was seen many times. The V call is TRBV29-1, the J call TRBJ2-2; 8 nucleotides line up with TRBD1. V shed 7 bases and J 6 bases; nucleotides not matched to a gene: 13. The germline V gene encodes CDR1 SQVTM and CDR2 ANQGSEA. CDR3 length: 15 residues. The CDR3 DNA reads as TGCAGCGCAATAAAGCGGACAGGGCTCGCCGGGGAGCTGTTTTTT. Translation: CSAIKRTGLAGELFF.

This clonotype has ten or more counts. CDR3 sequence (DNA): TGTGCCATCAGCGAAACCACGGGGGGATACCAGCCCCAGCATTTT. Its translation is CAISETTGGYQPQHF. This rearrangement joins TRBV10-3 to TRBJ1-5; D may be TRBD1 (5 bases). Trimming took 6 bases from V and 7 from J, leaving 19 bases between them. This CDR3 spans 15 amino acids. CDR1 is ENHRY, CDR2 SYGVKD, per germline.

V gene TRBV27 combines with J gene TRBJ2-7; D not certain. The CDR3 loop spans 13 amino acids. Germline CDR1 is MNHEY and CDR2 is SMNVEV (reference sequence). Trimming took 4 bases from V and 2 from J, leaving 9 bases between them. The CDR3 loop reads CASSWSSAYEQYF. DNA for the CDR3: TGTGCCAGCAGTTGGAGTTCAGCCTACGAGCAGTACTTC.

About this clonotype itself: A read error may be the cause here, since a much bigger clone is one base away. The chain joins TRBV5-6 to TRBJ2-7, with a possible D match to TRBD1 (5 bases). This CDR3 region has 15 residues. Looked up from germline, CDR1 is SGHDT and CDR2 is YYEEEE. V gave up 0 bases and J gave up 3 bases, with 13 bases separating them. The CDR3 nucleotides are TGTGCCAGCAGCTTGGTTATTGGGCAGGGCTACGAGCAGTACTTC. Its protein product is CASSLVIGQGYEQYF.

About this clonotype itself: This may stem from a read error, because a much larger clone lies one nucleotide away. A read error is likely, as this CDR3 ends without the conserved phenylalanine or tryptophan. V and J are TRBV19 and TRBJ2-3; D is uncertain. This CDR3 is built from 14 residues. Germline V CDR1 and CDR2: LNHDA, SQIVND (reference sequence). V lost 6 bases to trimming and J lost 4 bases, with 14 bases between them. The CDR3 loop reads CASRFLAGPDTQYS. Here the CDR3 DNA reads TGTGCCAGTAGATTCCTCGCTGGACCAGATACGCAGTATTCT.

This clonotype was observed many times. The CDR3 sequence is CASSPLPLRESTDTQYF. For the CDR3, the DNA is TGTGCCAGCAGTCCCCTGCCTTTGAGGGAGAGCACAGATACGCAGTATTTT. This chain connects TRBV27 to TRBJ2-3, with D perhaps TRBD2 (5 bases). CDR3 size: 17 residues. CDR1 is MNHEY, CDR2 SMNVEV, per germline (reference sequence). Trimming shortened V by 5 bases and J by 0 bases, and 18 bases separated the two germline ends.

About this clonotype itself: This is likely a read error, given that the CDR3 carries no conserved phenylalanine or tryptophan at its end. The CDR3 DNA reads as TGCGCCGGCAGCCAAGAAACCCCGACGGGGACGAACACTGAAGCTTTCCTT. This sequence encodes CAGSQETPTGTNTEAFL. The chain is built from TRBV4-3 and TRBJ1-1, with D maybe TRBD1 (5 bases). Germline lookup yields CDR1 LGHNA and CDR2 YSLEER. There are 17 residues in the CDR3.